Listed below are T cell receptor beta chains from one sample, sequenced in a study of blood T cell repertoires in COVID-19. Repertoires were generated with immunoSEQ multiplex PCR, while TCRdb's copy carries only in-frame clones and drops some. This table has approximately 400,000 clones, roughly 90% appearing once. The material sequenced was peripheral blood. Receptor source: a man aged 35 to 55 with acute or convalescent COVID-19. CDR3s include the opening cysteine and the closing phenylalanine or tryptophan.

TRBV15	TRBJ1-3	CATSGGGSGNTIYF
TRBV15	TRBJ1-1	CATSNREMNTEAFF
TRBV7-9	TRBJ2-3	CASSTLSGPGTQYF
TRBV12-5	TRBJ1-5	CASGLERGGAIHSNQPQHF
TRBV11-2	TRBJ2-1	CASSLVGHRGNEQFF
TRBV3-1/TRBV3-2	TRBJ2-6	CASSQVVGTGANVLTF
TRBV27	TRBJ1-1	CASSGALNTEAFF
TRBV11-2	TRBJ1-1	CASSFRRADPEAFF
TRBV30	TRBJ1-1	CAWSAGSGTEAFF
TRBV4-1	TRBJ1-1	CASSHIAGRENTEAFF
TRBV7-9	TRBJ2-7	CASSLTSGSYEQYF
TRBV5-1	TRBJ2-1	CASSRTRGFDEQFF
TRBV6-2/TRBV6-3	TRBJ2-7	CASSQGLAGSYEQYF
TRBV10-3	TRBJ2-5	CAIRDRGRETQYF
TRBV24-1	TRBJ1-2	CATSPQDHYGYTF
TRBV24-1	TRBJ2-1	CATSDRGQGGYNEQFF
TRBV4-3	TRBJ2-1	CASSSGTGDANEQFF
TRBV2	TRBJ1-2	CASSEYVNYGYTF
TRBV7-9	TRBJ1-6	CASSLERGGTLHF
TRBV28	TRBJ1-1	CASRTENTEAFF
TRBV5-6	TRBJ2-2	CASSSKEGGQGNTGELFF
TRBV7-2	TRBJ1-3	CASSLASGSGNTIYF
TRBV28	TRBJ1-1	CASRGRPYRANTEAFF
TRBV27	TRBJ2-7	CASSQEGTGGSYEQYF
TRBV14	TRBJ2-7	CASSPGLAGISYEQYF
TRBV7-9	TRBJ2-3	CASSQLHRQGTDTQYF
TRBV5-1	TRBJ1-2	CASSSRTGNYGYTF
TRBV6-4	TRBJ2-7	CASKTGEDYEQYF
TRBV18	TRBJ1-4	CASSPQQGVEKLFF
TRBV2	TRBJ1-2	CASRKDGDYGYTF
TRBV4-1	TRBJ1-1	CASSQEPEMNTEAFF
TRBV27	TRBJ2-2	CASSPDLLHANTGELFF
TRBV6-5	TRBJ2-1	CASSKLRDRGMWQFF
TRBV7-8	TRBJ2-1	CASSHRGVLISYNEQFF
TRBV5-1	TRBJ1-2	CASSLAGTANYGYTF
TRBV7-3	TRBJ1-2	CASSPGQGWNGYTF
TRBV7-9	TRBJ1-2	CASSRYPAGTNYGYTF
TRBV28	TRBJ2-5	CASSSRTSGSRETQYF
TRBV6-5	TRBJ1-4	CASRHGINSEKLFF
TRBV6-6	TRBJ2-3	CASSPNPGQGFTDTQYF
TRBV18	TRBJ2-3	CASSPGQRSTDTQYF
TRBV2	TRBJ1-4	CASSMEQRGEKLFF
TRBV27	TRBJ2-1	CASSLLQREGYNEQFF
TRBV11-3	TRBJ2-7	CARHTDRVFYEQYF
TRBV13	TRBJ2-7	CASSLTLGLAATYEQYF